This T cell receptor (beta chain) originates from a study of OX40 agonist ivuxolimab in advanced cancers. Study summary: Clinicians treated patients with ivuxolimab, an agonistic anti-OX40 (CD134) antibody. Those treated in dose escalation had hepatocellular carcinoma, melanoma, renal cell cancer or head and neck cancer.

Sequencing was performed with immunoSEQ multiplex PCR; in TCRdb, only in-frame clones are kept and a portion is missing. The repertoire includes about 49,000 clones, 75% to 80% of them detected once, and more than 2% sits in the top ten. The V gene's germline CDR1 is MGHDK and CDR2 SYGVNS. V was trimmed by 6 bases and J by 2 bases, leaving 12 bases between them. CDR3 length: 14 residues. At cycle 4 day 1, cycle 7 day 1, and baseline, blood was sampled. The source of this sequence is an adult with an advanced solid tumor such as melanoma, head and neck, liver or kidney cancer. The chain uses TRBV25-1 and TRBJ2-3; unclear D gene. Here the sequenced sample was CD4+ or CD8+ T cells sorted from blood, taken in a trial of the OX40 agonist ivuxolimab. DNA of the CDR3: TGTGCCAGCAGCCCATTGTTGGCCACAGATACGCAGTATTTT. This translates into CASSPLLATDTQYF.